This TCR beta chain was identified in a study of blood T cell repertoires in COVID-19. Trimming shortened V by 0 bases and J by 0 bases, and 6 bases separated the two germline ends. CDR1 SGHRS and CDR2 YFSETQ come from the germline V gene. CDR3 size: 15 residues. Participants were placed into cohorts based on the clinical history they reported. As handled by the study authors: From reference gene primer amplification, estimates of nucleated cell counts were derived. The method was immunoSEQ multiplex PCR; TCRdb's version includes in-frame clones alone and lacks a portion of them. The DNA gave D and trimming, while V, J and clone size come from that table. This sample has approximately 500,000 clones, with around nine tenths found just once.

This clonotype was sampled from a woman in her thirties or forties who had recovered from COVID-19. The specimen sequenced was PBMCs or T cells enriched from blood (not recorded which). V gene TRBV5-1 combines with J gene TRBJ2-2, with D possibly matching TRBD2 (6 bases). This CDR3 is CASSLGGANTGELFF. Written as DNA, the CDR3 is TGCGCCAGCAGCTTGGGGGGGGCGAACACCGGGGAGCTGTTTTTT.